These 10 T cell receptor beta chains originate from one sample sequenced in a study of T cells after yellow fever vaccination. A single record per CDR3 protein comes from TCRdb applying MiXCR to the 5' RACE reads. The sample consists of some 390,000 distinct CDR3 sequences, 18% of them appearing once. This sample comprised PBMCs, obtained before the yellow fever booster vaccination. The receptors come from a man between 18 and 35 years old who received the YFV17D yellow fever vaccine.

The CDR3 DNA reads as TGTGCCAGCAGAGGACAGAACTCTGGAAACACCATATATTTT. Translation gives CASRGQNSGNTIYF. The chain recombines TRBV2 with TRBJ1-3; maybe TRBD1 (6 bases). Germline-derived CDR1 and CDR2 are SNHLY and FYNNEI. The CDR3 totals 14 residues. V was cut by 6 bases and J by 0 bases, with 9 bases left in between.

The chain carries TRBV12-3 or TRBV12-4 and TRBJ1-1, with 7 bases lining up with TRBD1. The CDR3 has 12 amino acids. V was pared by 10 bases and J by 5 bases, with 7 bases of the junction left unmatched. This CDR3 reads CATDRDRTEAFF. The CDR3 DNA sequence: TGTGCCACCGACAGGGATAGAACTGAAGCTTTCTTT.

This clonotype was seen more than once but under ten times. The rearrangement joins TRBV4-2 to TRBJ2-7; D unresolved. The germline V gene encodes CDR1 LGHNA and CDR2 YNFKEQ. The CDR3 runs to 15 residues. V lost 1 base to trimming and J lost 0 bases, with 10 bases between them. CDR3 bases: TGTGCCAGCAGCCAAGTTGTAGATTCCTCCTACGAGCAGTACTTC. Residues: CASSQVVDSSYEQYF.

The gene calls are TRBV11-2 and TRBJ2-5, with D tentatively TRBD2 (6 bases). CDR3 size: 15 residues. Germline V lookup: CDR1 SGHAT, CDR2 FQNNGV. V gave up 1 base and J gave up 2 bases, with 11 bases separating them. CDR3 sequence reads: CASSLAGGLQETQYF. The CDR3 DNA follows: TGTGCCAGCAGCTTAGCTGGGGGGTTGCAAGAGACCCAGTACTTC.

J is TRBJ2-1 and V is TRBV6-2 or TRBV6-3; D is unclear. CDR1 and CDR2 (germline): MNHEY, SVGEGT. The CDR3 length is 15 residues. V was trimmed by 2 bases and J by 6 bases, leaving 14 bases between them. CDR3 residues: CASSYGAPGLNEQFF. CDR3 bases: TGTGCCAGCAGTTACGGAGCTCCTGGCCTCAATGAGCAGTTCTTC.

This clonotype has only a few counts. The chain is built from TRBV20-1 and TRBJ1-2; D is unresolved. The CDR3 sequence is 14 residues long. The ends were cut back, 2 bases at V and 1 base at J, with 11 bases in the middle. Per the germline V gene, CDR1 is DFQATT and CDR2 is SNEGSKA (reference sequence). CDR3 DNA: TGCAGTGCTAGACGGACCATCTTTAACTATGGCTACACCTTC. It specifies CSARRTIFNYGYTF.

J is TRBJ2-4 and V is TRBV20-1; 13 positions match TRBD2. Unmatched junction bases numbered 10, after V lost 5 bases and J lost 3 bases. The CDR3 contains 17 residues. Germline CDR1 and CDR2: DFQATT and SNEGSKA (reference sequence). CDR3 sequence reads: CSAGPPRTSGGKNIQYF. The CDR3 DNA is TGCAGTGCTGGCCCTCCGCGGACTAGCGGGGGCAAAAACATTCAGTACTTC.

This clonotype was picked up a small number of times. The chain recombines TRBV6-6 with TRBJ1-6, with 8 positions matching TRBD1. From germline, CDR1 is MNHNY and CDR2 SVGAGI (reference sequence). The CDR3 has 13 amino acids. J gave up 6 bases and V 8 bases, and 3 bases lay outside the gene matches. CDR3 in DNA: TGTGCCAGCTTGACAGGGGTTAATTCACCCCTCCACTTT. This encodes CASLTGVNSPLHF.

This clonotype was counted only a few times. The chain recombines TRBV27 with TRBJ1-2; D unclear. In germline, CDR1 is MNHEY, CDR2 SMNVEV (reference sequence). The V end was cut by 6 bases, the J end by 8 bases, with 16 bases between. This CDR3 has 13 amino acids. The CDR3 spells CASRPTAPGGYTF. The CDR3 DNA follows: TGTGCCAGCAGGCCAACAGCTCCGGGCGGCTACACCTTC.

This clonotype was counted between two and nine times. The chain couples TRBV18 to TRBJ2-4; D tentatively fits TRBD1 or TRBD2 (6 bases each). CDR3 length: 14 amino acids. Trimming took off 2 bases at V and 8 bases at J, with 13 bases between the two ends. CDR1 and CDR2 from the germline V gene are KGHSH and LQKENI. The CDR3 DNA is TGTGCCAGCTCACCAAGCGAGGGGGGCGACATTCAGTACTTC. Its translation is CASSPSEGGDIQYF.